The clone carrying this TCR beta chain was detected only a few times. What it binds is not known. The data derive from a study of long-term antiretroviral therapy in people with HIV. Across the whole study: Of all samples, the earliest predate the 2015 immediate-ART recommendation by about a decade. Notes on the study in general: Patients on ART gained diversity, which nonetheless stayed below transplant donor controls. The repertoire was dominated at all time points by clones expanded before ART.

Every one of the donors gave at least one pre-ART PBMC sample and at least two post-ART PBMC samples. With survey level as its setting, the immunoSEQ assay was v3.0. Only in-frame clones appear in the TCRdb table, and some are missing; sequencing was by immunoSEQ multiplex PCR. The repertoire holds fewer than 45,000 clones, about 80% seen once, with approximately 5.5% in the top ten. This material consisted of unsorted PBMCs, taken 3.4 years after starting antiretroviral therapy. This clonotype originated in a man in his thirties or forties with HIV.

DNA of the CDR3: TGTGCCAGCAGCCCGGGAGTTGCAACTAATGAAAAACTGTTTTTT. Protein product: CASSPGVATNEKLFF. The chain employs TRBV7-9 and TRBJ1-4; D is uncertain. Germline-derived CDR1 and CDR2 are SEHNR and FQNEAQ (reference sequence). The CDR3 is 15 amino acids. Trimming stripped 5 bases from V and 0 bases from J, with 10 bases between. Based on the CDR3 plus reference TRBV7-9 and TRBJ1-4, the full variable domain is DTGVSQNPRHKITKRGQNVTFRCDPISEHNRLYWYRQTLGQGPEFLTYFQNEAQLEKSRLLSDRFSAERPKGSFSTLEIQRTEQGDSAMYLCASSPGVATNEKLFFGSGTQLSVL.